This TCR beta chain stems from a study of response to subunit inactivated influenza vaccine. TCRdb reprocessed the RT-PCR reads with MiXCR, giving one entry per CDR3 protein. The data show 400,000 to 550,000 distinct CDR3 sequences, with about 25% seen just once and around 1.8% held by the top ten. Concerning this clonotype: Its target is unknown.

J gave up 3 bases and V 2 bases, and 6 bases lay outside the gene matches. Germline V gives CDR1 SEHNR, CDR2 FQNEAQ (reference sequence). The CDR3 covers 16 residues. Findings of the study overall: That few new T cells are recruited by each seasonal influenza vaccination was the authors' suggestion.

The source of this sequence is a man aged 50 to 59 who received an inactivated influenza vaccine. The V call is TRBV7-9, the J call TRBJ2-2; TRBD2 matches 7 bases. The sample here was CD4+ T cells sorted from PBMCs, taken roughly 5 days after vaccination. The CDR3 protein is CASSLRSGGDTGELFF. Written as DNA, the CDR3 is TGTGCCAGCAGCTTACGGTCGGGAGGTGACACCGGGGAGCTGTTTTTT.